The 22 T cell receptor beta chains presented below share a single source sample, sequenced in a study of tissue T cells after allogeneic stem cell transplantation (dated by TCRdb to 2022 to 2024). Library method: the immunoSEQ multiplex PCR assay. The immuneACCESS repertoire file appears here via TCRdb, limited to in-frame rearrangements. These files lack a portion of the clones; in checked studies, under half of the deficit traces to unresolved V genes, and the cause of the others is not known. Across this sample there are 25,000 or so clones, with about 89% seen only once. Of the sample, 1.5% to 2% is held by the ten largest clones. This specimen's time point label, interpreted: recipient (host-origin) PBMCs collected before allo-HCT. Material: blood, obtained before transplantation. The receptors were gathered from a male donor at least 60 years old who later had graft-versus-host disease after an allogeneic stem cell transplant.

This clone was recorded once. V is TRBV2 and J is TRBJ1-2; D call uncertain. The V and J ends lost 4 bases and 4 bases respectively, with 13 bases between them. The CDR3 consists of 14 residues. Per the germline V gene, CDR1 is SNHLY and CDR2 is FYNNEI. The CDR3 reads CASSAGNYIYGYTF. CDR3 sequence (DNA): TGTGCCAGCAGTGCGGGCAACTATATCTATGGCTACACCTTC.

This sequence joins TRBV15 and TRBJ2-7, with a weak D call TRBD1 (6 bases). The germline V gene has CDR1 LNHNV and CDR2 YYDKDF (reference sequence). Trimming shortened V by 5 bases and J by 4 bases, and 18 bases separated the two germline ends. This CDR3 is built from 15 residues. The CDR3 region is CATSPGTGSRYEQYF. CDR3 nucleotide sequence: TGTGCCACCAGCCCCGGCACAGGGTCGAGGTACGAGCAGTACTTC.

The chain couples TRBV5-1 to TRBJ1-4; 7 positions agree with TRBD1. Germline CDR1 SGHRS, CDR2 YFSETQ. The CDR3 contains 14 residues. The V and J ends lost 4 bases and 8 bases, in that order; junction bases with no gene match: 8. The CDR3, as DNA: TGCGCCAGCAGCCCGGGAGGGACAGACGAAAAACTGTTTTTT. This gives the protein CASSPGGTDEKLFF.

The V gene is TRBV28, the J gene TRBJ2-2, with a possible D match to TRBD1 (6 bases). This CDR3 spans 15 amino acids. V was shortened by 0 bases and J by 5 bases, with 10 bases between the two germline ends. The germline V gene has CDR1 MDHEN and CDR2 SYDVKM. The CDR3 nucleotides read TGTGCCAGCAGTTTATGGGGGGCAGGGACCGGGGAGCTGTTTTTT. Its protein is CASSLWGAGTGELFF.

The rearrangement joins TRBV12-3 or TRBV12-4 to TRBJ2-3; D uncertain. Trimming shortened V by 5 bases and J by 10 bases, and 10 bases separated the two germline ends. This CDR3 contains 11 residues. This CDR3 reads CASSAAQAQYF. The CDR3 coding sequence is TGTGCCAGCAGTGCAGCGCAGGCGCAGTATTTT.

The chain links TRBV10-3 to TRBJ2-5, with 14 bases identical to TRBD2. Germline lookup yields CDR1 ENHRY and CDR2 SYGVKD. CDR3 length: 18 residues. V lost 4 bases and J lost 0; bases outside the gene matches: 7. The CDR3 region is CAISGTSGGSAYQETQYF. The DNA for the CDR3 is TGTGCCATCAGTGGGACTAGCGGGGGGAGCGCGTACCAAGAGACCCAGTACTTC.

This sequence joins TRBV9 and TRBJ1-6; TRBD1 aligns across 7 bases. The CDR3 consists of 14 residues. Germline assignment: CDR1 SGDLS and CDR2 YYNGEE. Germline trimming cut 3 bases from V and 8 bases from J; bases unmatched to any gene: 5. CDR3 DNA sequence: TGTGCCAGCAGCGCTCGACAGGGAGATTCACCCCTCCACTTT. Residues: CASSARQGDSPLHF.

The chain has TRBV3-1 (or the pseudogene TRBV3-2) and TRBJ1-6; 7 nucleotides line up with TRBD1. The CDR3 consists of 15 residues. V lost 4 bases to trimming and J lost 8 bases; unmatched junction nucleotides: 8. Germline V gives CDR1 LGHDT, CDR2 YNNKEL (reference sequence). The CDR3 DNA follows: TGTGCCAGCAGCCTCACAGGGGCCCAGGATTCACCCCTCCACTTT. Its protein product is CASSLTGAQDSPLHF.

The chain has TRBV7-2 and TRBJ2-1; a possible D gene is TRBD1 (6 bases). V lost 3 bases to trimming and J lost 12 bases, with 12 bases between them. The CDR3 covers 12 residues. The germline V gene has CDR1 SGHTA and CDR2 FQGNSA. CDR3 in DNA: TGTGCCAGCAGCTTGGATTGGGGGCCGCAGTTCTTC. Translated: CASSLDWGPQFF.

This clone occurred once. DNA of the CDR3: TGTGCCAGCAGCGTCGGACTCACAGATACGCAGTATTTT. It translates to CASSVGLTDTQYF. The chain carries TRBV9 and TRBJ2-3, with D perhaps TRBD2 (5 bases). The V end was cut by 2 bases, the J end by 2 bases, with 6 bases between. This CDR3 has 13 amino acids. Germline assignment: CDR1 SGDLS and CDR2 YYNGEE. Full variable domain (rest looked up from reference TRBV9 and TRBJ2-3): DSGVTQTPKHLITATGQRVTLRCSPRSGDLSVYWYQQSLDQGLQFLIQYYNGEERAKGNILERFSAQQFPDLHSELNLSSLELGDSALYFCASSVGLTDTQYFGPGTRLTVL.

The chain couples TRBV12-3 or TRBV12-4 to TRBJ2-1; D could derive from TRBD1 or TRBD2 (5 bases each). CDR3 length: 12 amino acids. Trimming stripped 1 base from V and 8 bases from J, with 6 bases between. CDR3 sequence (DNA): TGTGCCAGCAGTTTAGGGGGACATGAGCAGTTCTTC. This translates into CASSLGGHEQFF.

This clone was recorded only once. CDR3 DNA sequence: TGTGCCAGCAGTGAGGGCAGCTTCTATGGCTACACCTTC. Translation: CASSEGSFYGYTF. This chain connects TRBV2 to TRBJ1-2, with unresolved D. V lost 3 bases to trimming and J lost 4 bases, with 9 bases between them. CDR3 size: 13 residues. In germline, CDR1 is SNHLY, CDR2 FYNNEI.

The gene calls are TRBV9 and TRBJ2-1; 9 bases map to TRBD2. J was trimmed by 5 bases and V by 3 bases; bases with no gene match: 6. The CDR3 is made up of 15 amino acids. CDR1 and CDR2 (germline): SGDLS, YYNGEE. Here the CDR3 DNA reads TGTGCCAGCAGCGGCACCGGGACTAGCAACAATGAGCAGTTCTTC. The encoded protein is CASSGTGTSNNEQFF. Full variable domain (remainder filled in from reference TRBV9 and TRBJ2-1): DSGVTQTPKHLITATGQRVTLRCSPRSGDLSVYWYQQSLDQGLQFLIQYYNGEERAKGNILERFSAQQFPDLHSELNLSSLELGDSALYFCASSGTGTSNNEQFFGPGTRLTVL.

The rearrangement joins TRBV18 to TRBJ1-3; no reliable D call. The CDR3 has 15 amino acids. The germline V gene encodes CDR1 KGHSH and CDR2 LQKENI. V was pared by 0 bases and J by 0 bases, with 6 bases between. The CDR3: CASSPPGSSGNTIYF. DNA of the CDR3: TGTGCCAGCTCACCACCGGGCAGCTCTGGAAACACCATATATTTT. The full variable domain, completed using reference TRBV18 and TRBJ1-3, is NAGVMQNPRHLVRRRGQEARLRCSPMKGHSHVYWYRQLPEEGLKFMVYLQKENIIDESGMPKERFSAEFPKEGPSILRIQQVVRGDSAAYFCASSPPGSSGNTIYFGEGSWLTVV.

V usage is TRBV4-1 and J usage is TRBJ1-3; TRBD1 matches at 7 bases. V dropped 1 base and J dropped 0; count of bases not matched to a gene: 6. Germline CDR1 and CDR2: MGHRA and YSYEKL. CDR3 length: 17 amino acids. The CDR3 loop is CASSQGRQGVSGNTIYF. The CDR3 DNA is TGCGCCAGCAGCCAAGGCAGACAGGGAGTCTCTGGAAACACCATATATTTT.

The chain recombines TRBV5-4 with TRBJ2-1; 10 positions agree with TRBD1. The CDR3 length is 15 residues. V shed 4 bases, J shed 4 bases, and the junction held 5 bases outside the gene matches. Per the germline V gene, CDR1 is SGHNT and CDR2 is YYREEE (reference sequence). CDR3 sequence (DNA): TGTGCCAGCAGCAAGACAGGGGGCAGGTACAATGAGCAGTTCTTC. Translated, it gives CASSKTGGRYNEQFF. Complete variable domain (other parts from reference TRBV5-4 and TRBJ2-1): ETGVTQSPTHLIKTRGQQVTLRCSSQSGHNTVSWYQQALGQGPQFIFQYYREEENGRGNFPPRFSGLQFPNYSSELNVNALELDDSALYLCASSKTGGRYNEQFFGPGTRLTVL.

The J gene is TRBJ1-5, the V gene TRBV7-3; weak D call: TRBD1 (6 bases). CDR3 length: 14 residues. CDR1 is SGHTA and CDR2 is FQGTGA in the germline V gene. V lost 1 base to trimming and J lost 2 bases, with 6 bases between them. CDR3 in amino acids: CASSLNRGNQPQHF. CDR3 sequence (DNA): TGTGCCAGCAGCTTAAACAGGGGCAATCAGCCCCAGCATTTT.

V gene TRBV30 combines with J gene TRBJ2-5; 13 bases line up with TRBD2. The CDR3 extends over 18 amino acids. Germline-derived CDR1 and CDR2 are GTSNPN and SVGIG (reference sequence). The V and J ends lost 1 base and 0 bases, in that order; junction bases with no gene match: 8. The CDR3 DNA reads TGTGCCTGGAGTGAAAGACTAGCGGGGGGCCCGTACCAAGAGACCCAGTACTTC. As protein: CAWSERLAGGPYQETQYF.

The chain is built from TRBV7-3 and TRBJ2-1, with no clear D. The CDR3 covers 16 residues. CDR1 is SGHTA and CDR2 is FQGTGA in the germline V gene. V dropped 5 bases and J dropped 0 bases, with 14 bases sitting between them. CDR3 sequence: CASSPDPRGSYNEQFF. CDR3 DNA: TGTGCCAGCAGCCCGGACCCCCGAGGCTCCTACAATGAGCAGTTCTTC.

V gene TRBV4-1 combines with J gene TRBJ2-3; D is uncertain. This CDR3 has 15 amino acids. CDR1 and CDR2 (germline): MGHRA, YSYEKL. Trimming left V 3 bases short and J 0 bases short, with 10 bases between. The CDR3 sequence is CASSHSGQSTDTQYF. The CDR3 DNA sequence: TGCGCCAGCAGCCATTCCGGGCAAAGCACAGATACGCAGTATTTT.

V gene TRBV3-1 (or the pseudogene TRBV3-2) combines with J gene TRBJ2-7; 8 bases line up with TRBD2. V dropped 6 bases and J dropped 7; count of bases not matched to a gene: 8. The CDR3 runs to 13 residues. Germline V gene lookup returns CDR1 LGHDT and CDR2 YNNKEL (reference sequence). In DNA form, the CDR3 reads TGTGCCAGCAGAAGCGGGGGACCGGGGGAGCAGTACTTC. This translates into CASRSGGPGEQYF.

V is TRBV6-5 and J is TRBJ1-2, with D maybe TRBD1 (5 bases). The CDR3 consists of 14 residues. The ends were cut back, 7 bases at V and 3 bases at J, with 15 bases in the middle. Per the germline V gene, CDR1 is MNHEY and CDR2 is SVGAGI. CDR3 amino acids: CASTPAGRDYGYTF. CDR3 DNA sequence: TGTGCCAGCACCCCAGCAGGGAGGGACTATGGCTACACCTTC.